Sequencing of this T cell receptor beta chain was carried out in a study of glioma-infiltrating T cells after dendritic cell vaccination. Study background: Autologous tumor lysate was loaded overnight onto monocyte-derived dendritic cells grown about seven days with IL-4 and GM-CSF.

With regard to this clone: The junction and the germline gene differ at one end; a read error may be behind it.

The CDR3 covers 14 residues. Germline loops: CDR1 SGHDT, CDR2 YYEEEE. Sequenced by immunoSEQ multiplex PCR; TCRdb stores in-frame clones only, minus some. The table shows about 50,000 clones, with 89% occurring only once. Time point here: after dendritic cell vaccination, including at tumor progression/relapse. This material consisted of blood, taken after dendritic cell vaccination. V is TRBV5-6 and J is TRBJ1-2; the match to TRBD1 covers 9 bases. The TCR originated in a human donor with glioblastoma. CDR3 DNA sequence: TGTGCCGGCAGCTTGGGACAGGGCTACTATGGCTACACCTTC. Translated: CAGSLGQGYYGYTF.